This T cell receptor (beta chain) was profiled in a study of shared T cell receptors in the human thymus. Here immunoSEQ multiplex PCR was the method, and the copy in TCRdb shows in-frame clones only, minus some. The sample lists 630,000 or so clones, more than 70% occurring once. CDR3 length equals 15 residues. Trimming shortened V by 0 bases and J by 3 bases, and 12 bases separated the two germline ends. Germline CDR1 reads SGDLS; CDR2 reads YYNGEE. These data were also reused for a study on human thymus T cells. Per that study: Resections from corrective heart surgery supplied the thymus tissue.

Sequencing input: thymocytes. V is TRBV9 and J is TRBJ2-5; maybe TRBD2 (6 bases). The clonotype originates from a boy in the first two years of life with a congenital heart defect. In DNA form, the CDR3 reads TGTGCCAGCAGCGTAGGACGGGGGACCAAAGAGACCCAGTACTTC. Translating gives CASSVGRGTKETQYF.